The text below deals with one T cell receptor (beta chain). The antigen remains unidentified. The same CDR3 can be traced to other DNA sequences in this sample. This entry belongs to a study of OX40 agonist ivuxolimab in advanced cancers. Study-level background: Treatment received earlier with anti-PD-1, anti-PD-L1 or anti-CTLA-4 agents was allowed, and over 30% had some. Regarding the study as a whole: Which antigen the expanded peripheral T cells recognized is unknown.

Sequenced by immunoSEQ multiplex PCR; TCRdb stores in-frame clones only, minus some. Of about 46,000 clones detected, around 88% appear once; the ten largest clones hold around 14%. Germline loops: CDR1 MDHEN, CDR2 SYDVKM. With 3 bases removed from V and 0 bases from J, the gap between germline ends came to 5 bases. This CDR3 has 13 amino acids. Samples of blood were obtained at baseline, on cycle 4 day 1, and on cycle 7 day 1. The source was CD4+ or CD8+ T cells sorted from blood, collected in a trial of the OX40 agonist ivuxolimab. The V call is TRBV28, the J call TRBJ1-2; D gene uncertain. The TCR was taken from an adult with an advanced solid tumor such as melanoma, head and neck, liver or kidney cancer. CDR3 DNA sequence: TGTGCCAGCAGTTTTAGGGCTAACTATGGCTACACCTTC. It codes for CASSFRANYGYTF.